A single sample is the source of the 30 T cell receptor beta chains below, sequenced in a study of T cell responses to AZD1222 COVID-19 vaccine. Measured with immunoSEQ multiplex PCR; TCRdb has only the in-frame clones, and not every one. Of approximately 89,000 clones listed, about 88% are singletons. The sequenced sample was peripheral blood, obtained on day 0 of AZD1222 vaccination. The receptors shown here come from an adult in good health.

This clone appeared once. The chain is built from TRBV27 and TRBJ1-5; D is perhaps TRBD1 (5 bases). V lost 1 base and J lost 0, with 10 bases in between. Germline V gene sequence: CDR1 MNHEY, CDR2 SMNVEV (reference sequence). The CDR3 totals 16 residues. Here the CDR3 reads CASSLLGGYSNQPQHF. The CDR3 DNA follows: TGTGCCAGCAGTTTATTGGGGGGATATAGCAATCAGCCCCAGCATTTT.

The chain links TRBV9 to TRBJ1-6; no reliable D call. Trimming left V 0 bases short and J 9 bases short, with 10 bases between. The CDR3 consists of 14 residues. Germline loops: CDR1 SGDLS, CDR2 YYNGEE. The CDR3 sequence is CASSVEGGGSPLHF. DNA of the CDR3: TGTGCCAGCAGCGTAGAGGGAGGCGGTTCACCCCTCCACTTT.

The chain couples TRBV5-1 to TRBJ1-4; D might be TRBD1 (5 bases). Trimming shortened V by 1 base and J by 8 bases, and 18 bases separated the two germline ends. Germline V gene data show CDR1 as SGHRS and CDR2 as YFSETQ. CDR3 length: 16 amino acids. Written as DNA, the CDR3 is TGCGCCAGCAGCTTGTTCGGGGCCCAAGAACGGGAAAAACTGTTTTTT. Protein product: CASSLFGAQEREKLFF.

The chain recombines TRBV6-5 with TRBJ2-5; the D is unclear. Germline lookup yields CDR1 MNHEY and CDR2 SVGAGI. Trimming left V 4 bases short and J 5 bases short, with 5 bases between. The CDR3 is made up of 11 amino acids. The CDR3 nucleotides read TGTGCCAGCAGTTTCAAGGAGACCCAGTACTTC. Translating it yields CASSFKETQYF.

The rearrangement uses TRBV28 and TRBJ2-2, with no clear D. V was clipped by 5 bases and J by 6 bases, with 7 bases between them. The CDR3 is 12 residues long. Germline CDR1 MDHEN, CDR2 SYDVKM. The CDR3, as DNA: TGTGCCAGCAGTCTCCCGGCCGGGGAGCTGTTTTTT. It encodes CASSLPAGELFF.

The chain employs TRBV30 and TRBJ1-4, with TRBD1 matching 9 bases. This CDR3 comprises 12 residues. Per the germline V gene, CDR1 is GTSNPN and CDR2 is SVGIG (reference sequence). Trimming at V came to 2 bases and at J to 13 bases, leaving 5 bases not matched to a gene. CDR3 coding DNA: TGTGCCTGGAGTTCCGGACAGGGGAGACTGTTTTTT. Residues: CAWSSGQGRLFF.

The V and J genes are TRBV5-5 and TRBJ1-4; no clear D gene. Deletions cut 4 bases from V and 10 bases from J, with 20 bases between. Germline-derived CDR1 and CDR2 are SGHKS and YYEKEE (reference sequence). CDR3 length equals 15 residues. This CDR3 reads CASSGTVTQMTKLFF. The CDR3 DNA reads TGTGCCAGCAGCGGTACAGTTACTCAAATGACAAAACTGTTTTTT. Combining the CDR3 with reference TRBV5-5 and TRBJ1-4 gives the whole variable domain DAGVTQSPTHLIKTRGQQVTLRCSPISGHKSVSWYQQVLGQGPQFIFQYYEKEERGRGNFPDRFSARQFPNYSSELNVNALLLGDSALYLCASSGTVTQMTKLFFGSGTQLSVL.

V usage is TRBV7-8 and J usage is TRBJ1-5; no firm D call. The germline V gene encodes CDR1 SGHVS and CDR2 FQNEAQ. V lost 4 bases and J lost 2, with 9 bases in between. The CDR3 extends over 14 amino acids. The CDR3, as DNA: TGTGCCAGCAGCTGGGCTGTGGGCAATCAGCCCCAGCATTTT. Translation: CASSWAVGNQPQHF.

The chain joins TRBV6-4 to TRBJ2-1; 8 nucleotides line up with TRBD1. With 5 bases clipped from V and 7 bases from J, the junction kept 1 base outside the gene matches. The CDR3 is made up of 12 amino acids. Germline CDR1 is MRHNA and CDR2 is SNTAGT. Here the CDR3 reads CASSNRGNEQFF. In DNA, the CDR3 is TGTGCCAGCAGTAACAGGGGGAATGAGCAGTTCTTC.

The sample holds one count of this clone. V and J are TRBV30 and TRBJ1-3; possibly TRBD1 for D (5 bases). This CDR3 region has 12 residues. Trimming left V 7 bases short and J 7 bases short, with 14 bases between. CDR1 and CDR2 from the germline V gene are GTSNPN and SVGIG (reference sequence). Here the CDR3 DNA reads TGTGCCTCAGAGGGGCGGCGGAACACCATATATTTT. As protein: CASEGRRNTIYF.

CDR3 nucleotide sequence: TGTGCCAGTAGTATATGGGGACAGGGAGGAGGCGGCTACACCTTC. Its protein product is CASSIWGQGGGGYTF. This chain uses TRBV19 with TRBJ1-2; 9 positions agree with TRBD1. There are 15 residues in the CDR3. Germline V gene sequence: CDR1 LNHDA, CDR2 SQIVND (reference sequence). Trimming cost V 2 bases and J 8 bases; bases outside gene matches: 9.

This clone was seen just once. The CDR3 sequence is CASSVGGSSNTEAFF. CDR3 DNA sequence: TGTGCCAGCAGCGTAGGGGGCAGCTCGAACACTGAAGCTTTCTTT. The chain employs TRBV9 and TRBJ1-1; TRBD1 might be the D (5 bases). The CDR3 is made up of 15 amino acids. Per germline, CDR1 SGDLS and CDR2 YYNGEE. Trimming left V 0 bases short and J 1 base short, with 10 bases between.

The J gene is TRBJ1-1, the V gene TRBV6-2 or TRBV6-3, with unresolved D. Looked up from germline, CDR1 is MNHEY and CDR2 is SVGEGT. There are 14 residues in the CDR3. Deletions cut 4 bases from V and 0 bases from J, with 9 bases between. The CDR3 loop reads CASSSVLMNTEAFF. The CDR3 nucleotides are TGTGCCAGCAGTTCCGTTCTTATGAACACTGAAGCTTTCTTT.

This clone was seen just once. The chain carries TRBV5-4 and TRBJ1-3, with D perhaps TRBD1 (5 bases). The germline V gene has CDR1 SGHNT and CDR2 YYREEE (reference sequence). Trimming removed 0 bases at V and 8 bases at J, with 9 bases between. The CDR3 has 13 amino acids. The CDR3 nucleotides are TGTGCCAGCAGCTTGGCAGGGACCCACACCATATATTTT. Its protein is CASSLAGTHTIYF.

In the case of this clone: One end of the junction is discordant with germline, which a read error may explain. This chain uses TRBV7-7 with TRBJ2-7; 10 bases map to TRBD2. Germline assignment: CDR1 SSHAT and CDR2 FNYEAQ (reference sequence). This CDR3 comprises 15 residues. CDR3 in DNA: TGTGCTAGCAGCTTCGGGACTAGCGACCCCTACGAGCAGTACTTC. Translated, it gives CASSFGTSDPYEQYF.

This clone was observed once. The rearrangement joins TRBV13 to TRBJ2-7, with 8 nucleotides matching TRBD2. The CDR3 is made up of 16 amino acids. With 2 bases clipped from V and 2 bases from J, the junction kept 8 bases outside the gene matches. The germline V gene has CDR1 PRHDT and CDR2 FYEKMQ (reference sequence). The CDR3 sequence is CASSLNDGGAAYEQYF. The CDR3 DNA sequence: TGTGCCAGCAGCTTAAATGACGGGGGGGCAGCCTACGAGCAGTACTTC.

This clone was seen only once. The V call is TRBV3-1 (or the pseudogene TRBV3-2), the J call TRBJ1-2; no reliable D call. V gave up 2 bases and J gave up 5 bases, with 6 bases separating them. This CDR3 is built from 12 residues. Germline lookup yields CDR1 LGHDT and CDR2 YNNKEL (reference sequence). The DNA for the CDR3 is TGTGCCAGCAGCCAACAAGGGTATGGCTACACCTTC. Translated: CASSQQGYGYTF.

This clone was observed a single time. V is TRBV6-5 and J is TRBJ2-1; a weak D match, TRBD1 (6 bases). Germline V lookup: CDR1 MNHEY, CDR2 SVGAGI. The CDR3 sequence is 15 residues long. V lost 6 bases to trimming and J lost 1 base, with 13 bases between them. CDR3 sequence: CASSLDRESYNEQFF. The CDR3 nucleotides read TGTGCCAGCAGCCTGGACAGAGAGTCCTACAATGAGCAGTTCTTC.

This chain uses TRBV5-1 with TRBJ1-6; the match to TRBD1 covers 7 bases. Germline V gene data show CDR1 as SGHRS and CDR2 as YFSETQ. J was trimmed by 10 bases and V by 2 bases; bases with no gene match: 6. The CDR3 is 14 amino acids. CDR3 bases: TGCGCCAGCAGCTTCGACAGGGTAGGATCACCCCTCCACTTT. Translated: CASSFDRVGSPLHF.

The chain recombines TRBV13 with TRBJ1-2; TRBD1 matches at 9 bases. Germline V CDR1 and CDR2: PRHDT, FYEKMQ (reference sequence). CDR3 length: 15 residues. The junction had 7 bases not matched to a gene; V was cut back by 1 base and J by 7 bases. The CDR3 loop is CASSLVSGTGFGYTF. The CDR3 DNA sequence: TGTGCCAGCAGCTTAGTATCCGGGACAGGGTTTGGCTACACCTTC.

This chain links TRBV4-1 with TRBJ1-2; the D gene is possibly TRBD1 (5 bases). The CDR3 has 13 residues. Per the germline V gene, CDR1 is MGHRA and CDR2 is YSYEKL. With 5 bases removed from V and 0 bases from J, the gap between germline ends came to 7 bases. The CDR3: CASSGRANYGYTF. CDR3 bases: TGCGCCAGCAGCGGCAGGGCTAACTATGGCTACACCTTC.

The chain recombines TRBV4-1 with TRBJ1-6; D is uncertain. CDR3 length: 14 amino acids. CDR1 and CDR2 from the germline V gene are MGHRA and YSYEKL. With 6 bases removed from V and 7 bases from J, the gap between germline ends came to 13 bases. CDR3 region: CASRQEEFNSPLHF. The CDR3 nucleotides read TGCGCCAGCAGGCAGGAGGAGTTCAATTCACCCCTCCACTTT.

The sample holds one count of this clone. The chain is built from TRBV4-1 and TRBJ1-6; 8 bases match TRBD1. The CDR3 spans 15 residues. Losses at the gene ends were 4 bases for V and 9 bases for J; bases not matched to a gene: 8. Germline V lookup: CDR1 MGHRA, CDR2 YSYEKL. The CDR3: CASSRDRGEGSPLHF. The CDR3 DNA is TGCGCCAGCAGCCGTGACAGGGGAGAGGGTTCACCCCTCCACTTT.

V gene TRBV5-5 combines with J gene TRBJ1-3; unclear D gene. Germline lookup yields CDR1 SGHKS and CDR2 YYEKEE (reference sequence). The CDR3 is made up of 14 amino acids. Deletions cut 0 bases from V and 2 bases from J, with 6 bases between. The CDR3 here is CASSLERAGNTIYF. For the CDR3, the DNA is TGTGCCAGCAGCTTGGAAAGAGCTGGAAACACCATATATTTT.

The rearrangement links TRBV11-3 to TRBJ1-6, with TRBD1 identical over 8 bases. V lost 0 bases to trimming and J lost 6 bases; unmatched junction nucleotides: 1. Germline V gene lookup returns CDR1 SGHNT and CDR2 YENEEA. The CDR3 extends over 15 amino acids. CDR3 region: CASSLEQGGNSPLHF. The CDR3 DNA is TGTGCCAGCAGCTTAGAACAGGGGGGTAATTCACCCCTCCACTTT.

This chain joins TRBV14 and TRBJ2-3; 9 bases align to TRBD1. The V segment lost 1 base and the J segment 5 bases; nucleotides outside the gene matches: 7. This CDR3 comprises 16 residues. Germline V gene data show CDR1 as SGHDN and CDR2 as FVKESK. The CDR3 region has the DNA TGTGCCAGCAGCCAAGGGTTGGGACAGGGTGGAGATACGCAGTATTTT. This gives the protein CASSQGLGQGGDTQYF.

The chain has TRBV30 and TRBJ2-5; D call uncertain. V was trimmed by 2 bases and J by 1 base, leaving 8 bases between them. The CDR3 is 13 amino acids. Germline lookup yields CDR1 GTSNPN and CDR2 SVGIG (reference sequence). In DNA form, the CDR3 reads TGTGCCTGGAGTAGGGCAGTCCAAGAGACCCAGTACTTC. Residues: CAWSRAVQETQYF.

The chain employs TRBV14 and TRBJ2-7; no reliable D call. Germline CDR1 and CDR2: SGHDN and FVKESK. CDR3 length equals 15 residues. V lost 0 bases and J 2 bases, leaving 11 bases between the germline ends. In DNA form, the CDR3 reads TGTGCCAGCAGCCAAGAATTAGGCAGCCCCTACGAGCAGTACTTC. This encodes CASSQELGSPYEQYF.

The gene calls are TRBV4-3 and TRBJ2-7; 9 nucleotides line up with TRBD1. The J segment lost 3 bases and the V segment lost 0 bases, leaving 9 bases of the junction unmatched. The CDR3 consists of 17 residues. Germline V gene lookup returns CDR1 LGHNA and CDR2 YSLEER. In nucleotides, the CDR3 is TGCGCCAGCAGCCAAGATACCGACAGGGGGGTTTTCTACGAGCAGTACTTC. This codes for CASSQDTDRGVFYEQYF.

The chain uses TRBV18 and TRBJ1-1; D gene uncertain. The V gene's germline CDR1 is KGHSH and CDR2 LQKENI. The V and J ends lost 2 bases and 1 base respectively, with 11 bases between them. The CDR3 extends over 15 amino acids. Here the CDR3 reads CASSPLDSGNTEAFF. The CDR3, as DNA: TGTGCCAGCTCACCATTGGACTCAGGGAACACTGAAGCTTTCTTT.